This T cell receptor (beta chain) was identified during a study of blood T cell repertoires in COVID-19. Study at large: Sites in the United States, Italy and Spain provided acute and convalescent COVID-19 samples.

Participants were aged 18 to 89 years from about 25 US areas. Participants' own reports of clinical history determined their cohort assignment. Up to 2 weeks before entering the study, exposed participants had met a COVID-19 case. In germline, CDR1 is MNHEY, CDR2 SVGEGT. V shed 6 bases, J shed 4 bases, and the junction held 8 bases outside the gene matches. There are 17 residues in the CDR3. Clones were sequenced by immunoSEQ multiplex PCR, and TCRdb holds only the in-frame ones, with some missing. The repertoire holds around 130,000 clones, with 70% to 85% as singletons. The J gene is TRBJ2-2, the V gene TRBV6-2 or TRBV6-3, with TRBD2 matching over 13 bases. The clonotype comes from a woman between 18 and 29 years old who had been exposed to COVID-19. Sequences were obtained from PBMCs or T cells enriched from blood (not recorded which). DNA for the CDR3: TGTGCCAGCAGCCGCCTCCGGACTAGCGGGAGCACCGGGGAGCTGTTTTTT. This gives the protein CASSRLRTSGSTGELFF.